The rows below give T cell receptor beta chains drawn from one sample of a study of human T cells and chemical hapten exposure. TCRdb recomputed calls from the RACE reads with MiXCR, one row per CDR3 protein. The data contain around 250,000 distinct CDR3 sequences, approximately 8.4% of them singletons. The material sequenced was whole blood, taken in connection with sensitization to the hapten diphenylcyclopropenone (DPC). These receptors were taken from a woman between 40 and 50 years old with alopecia areata. Some clones in this sample may be carry-over from other donors' samples. Both conserved end residues are trimmed from each CDR3. Fields, in order: V gene, clone size, CDR3 protein. Size tells how often a clone was seen (once, few, many) or the class of an expanded clone, and some rows leave it out.

TRBV10-2,.,ASSDPKDRSTDTQY
TRBV7-2,.,ASSRRPGAYNEQF
TRBV19,.,ASSSGQGQTQY
TRBV6-2/TRBV6-3,few,ASSYPGGPGY
TRBV6-2/TRBV6-3,.,ASSYGSRTDLTDTQY
TRBV7-9,.,ASKPSADTQY
TRBV27,.,ASSFGVDYEQY
TRBV4-3,few,ASSHKTGVLDEQY
TRBV12-3/TRBV12-4,few,ASSLSGANTDTQY
TRBV28,many,ASSQPGTGYYEQY
TRBV28,.,ASSLGQAKKLF
TRBV10-3,few,AMRSTSNTGELF
TRBV28,.,ASSSSGTTKETQY
TRBV28,many,ASSPGGSYNSPLH
TRBV4-3,.,ASSPNSGNTIY
TRBV7-3,many,ASSPRPGETQY
TRBV10-3,.,AISEQEEDEQY
TRBV6-2/TRBV6-3,few,ASSYRPSAGAIGELF
TRBV4-3,.,ASSQDLGTEAF
TRBV27,.,ASSLWLGANEQY
TRBV6-5,many,ASSYIKGNEQF
TRBV20-1,few,SARGGPNEQF
TRBV7-2,few,ASSLAPGQKQETQY
TRBV6-5,.,ASSWDRDYEQY
TRBV3-1,.,ASTGLDISEQY
TRBV5-1,.,ASSTGFDGEYNYGYT
TRBV24-1,.,ATSDLISPYNEQF
TRBV3-1,.,ASSQDGTGLDMGEQF
TRBV29-1,few,SVVWDSTDTQY
TRBV28,few,ASSPMDGTDTQY